This T cell receptor beta chain was sequenced in a study (dated by TCRdb to between 2015 and 2017). With regard to the full study: The study tested whether tumor-infiltrating Tregs in breast cancer are recruited from blood Tregs or converted in situ from other CD4+ T cell subsets. Here is what the overall study found, with its caveats: Tumor memory CD4+ T cell TCR gene usage clustered with blood and lymph node memory CD4+ cells and lymph node naive CD4+ cells. The TCR alpha and beta sequences of tumor-infiltrating Tregs showed the greatest overlap with tumor naive CD4+ T cells, followed by blood naive CD4+ T cells. Rather than covering whole repertoires, validation in the larger cohort was restricted to a single TCR beta V-J rearrangement.

Full-length TCR variable regions were amplified by 5' RACE PCR with constant-region reverse primers, followed by semi-nested PCR with Nested Universal Primer A. Using the ReliaPrep RNA Cell Miniprep System, total RNA was extracted, and the SMARTer RACE 5'/3' Kit was then used to reverse transcribe the RNA into 5'RACE-ready cDNA. Full-length TCR alpha and beta libraries were barcoded with multiplex adaptors and sequenced on an Illumina MiSeq. Concerning the study's data processing: For each of nine subset-tissue groups, sequencing data from the five patients were pooled, and the groups were then compared using unsupervised clustering of TCR gene usage. The Morisita-Horn index was used to calculate repertoire similarity, with shared sequences weighted according to their contribution to each repertoire. TCRdb cleaned the public reads at Q25 with fastp, built clones with MiXCR and kept in-frame beta chains. Each record represents a unique CDR3 protein, reported with the most common genes and DNA among its rows. The V and J calls follow TCRdb's processing rather than the paper's. The table for this sample lists approximately 29,000 distinct CDR3 sequences; roughly 25% of them were counted only once. The ten largest clones capture roughly 3.7% of the sample.

At the junction V is shortened by 4 bases and J by 7 bases, with 20 bases in between. Its CDR3 holds 15 amino acids, cysteine through phenylalanine. The kept DNA is CDR3 alone, 45 bases in frame from the first base. The CDR1 and CDR2 encoded by the germline V gene are SGHDT and YYEEEE. This clonotype occurred many times. Its antigen specificity is not known. Base qualities are missing; no much larger clone stands one base away. To purify naive CD4+ T cells, the Miltenyi Naive CD4+ T Cell Isolation kit was used, and CD25 microbeads served to deplete Tregs. Tregs, naive and memory CD4+ T cells from tumor, blood and ipsilateral draining lymph nodes of five breast cancer patients underwent full-length TCR alpha and beta sequencing. Tumor tissue and lymph nodes obtained by ipsilateral axillary dissection were perfused with PBS, cut into small pieces and digested using collagenase I and hyaluronidase. Mononuclear cells from lymph nodes or around 50 ml of peripheral blood were isolated by Ficoll density gradient centrifugation. A purity exceeding 90% was confirmed by FACS for the sorted cell populations.

This receptor chain uses TRBV5-6 and TRBJ2-5; the D segment could be TRBD1, given 6 matching bases. Sequenced material: naive CD4+ T cells sorted from a lymph node. What the cell subset or site label conveys for this sample: naive CD4+ T cells, CD4+CD45RA+CD25-. The origin of this receptor is a female donor with breast cancer. The base sequence is TGTGCCAGCAGCCCCAGGACAGCCTTTGTAGGGACCCAGTACTTC. Its protein is CASSPRTAFVGTQYF. Reference TRBV5-6 and TRBJ2-5 proteins supply the regions before and after the CDR3; the full variable domain is: DAGVTQSPTHLIKTRGQQVTLRCSPKSGHDTVSWYQQALGQGPQFIFQYYEEEERQRGNFPDRFSGHQFPNYSSELNVNALLLGDSALYLCASSPRTAFVGTQYFGPGTRLLVL.